The 16 T cell receptor beta chains below were found in one sample sequenced in a study of cytomegalovirus exposure and HLA in healthy donors. Clones were sequenced by immunoSEQ multiplex PCR, and TCRdb holds only the in-frame ones, with some missing. The profile shows around 300,000 clones, just over 85% of them singletons. Material for sequencing was PBMCs. The receptors were sampled from a young woman in good health and CMV-seronegative.

The V call is TRBV10-3, the J call TRBJ1-1; no definite D call. CDR3 length equals 15 residues. From germline, CDR1 is ENHRY and CDR2 SYGVKD. V was trimmed by 0 bases and J by 3 bases, leaving 11 bases between them. The CDR3 DNA reads as TGTGCCATCAGTGAGTCTCTTGGAGGAGACACTGAAGCTTTCTTT. It codes for CAISESLGGDTEAFF.

The rearrangement joins TRBV4-2 to TRBJ2-7; 9 bases match TRBD2. Germline V gene sequence: CDR1 LGHNA, CDR2 YNFKEQ. J gave up 2 bases and V 2 bases, and 7 bases lay outside the gene matches. The CDR3 loop spans 16 amino acids. This CDR3 reads CASSQTLAGEAYEQYF. The CDR3, as DNA: TGTGCCAGCAGCCAAACACTAGCGGGTGAAGCCTACGAGCAGTACTTC.

The sample holds one count of this clone. The chain recombines TRBV2 with TRBJ1-6, with 8 bases aligning to TRBD1. The V gene's germline CDR1 is SNHLY and CDR2 FYNNEI. There are 15 residues in the CDR3. Germline trimming cut 6 bases from V and 6 bases from J; bases unmatched to any gene: 7. CDR3 bases: TGTGCCAGCAGGGGACAGGCAGGGGCTAATTCACCCCTCCACTTT. It specifies CASRGQAGANSPLHF.

The chain is built from TRBV10-1 and TRBJ2-5, with 13 bases lining up with TRBD2. Germline V gives CDR1 WNHNN, CDR2 SYGVQD (reference sequence). CDR3 length: 19 amino acids. The trim removed 0 bases at V and 2 bases at J, leaving 9 bases unmatched. The CDR3 here is CASSESRTSGSLPQETQYF. The DNA for the CDR3 is TGCGCCAGCAGTGAGTCCCGGACTAGCGGGAGCCTACCACAAGAGACCCAGTACTTC.

The chain couples TRBV5-1 to TRBJ2-3; the match to TRBD1 covers 8 bases. J lost 5 bases, V lost 1 base, and 6 bases had no gene match. Germline CDR1 reads SGHRS; CDR2 reads YFSETQ. CDR3 length equals 15 residues. The CDR3 loop reads CASSLFGQGGDTQYF. DNA for the CDR3: TGCGCCAGCAGCTTGTTTGGACAGGGCGGAGATACGCAGTATTTT.

This clone was recorded a few times. The chain carries TRBV7-9 and TRBJ1-4; the match to TRBD1 covers 7 bases. Trimming removed 0 bases from V and 8 bases from J; junction bases left unmatched: 3. The length of the CDR3 is 14 residues. Germline V gene data show CDR1 as SEHNR and CDR2 as FQNEAQ (reference sequence). CDR3 region: CASSLAGGGEKLFF. The CDR3 DNA reads as TGTGCCAGCAGCTTAGCAGGGGGCGGGGAAAAACTGTTTTTT.

In its sample, this clone was seen once. This chain links TRBV6-5 with TRBJ2-7; 7 bases agree with TRBD2. Germline V gives CDR1 MNHEY, CDR2 SVGAGI. Losses at the gene ends were 5 bases for V and 5 bases for J; bases not matched to a gene: 6. This CDR3 is 13 amino acids long. The CDR3: CASSPGLGNEQYF. CDR3 sequence (DNA): TGTGCCAGCAGTCCAGGACTAGGGAACGAGCAGTACTTC.

This clone was recorded once. CDR3 sequence: CASGGQVYNEQFF. As DNA, the CDR3 is TGTGCCAGCGGCGGACAGGTTTACAATGAGCAGTTCTTC. The chain links TRBV2 to TRBJ2-1; 7 nucleotides align to TRBD1. Trimming removed 8 bases from V and 4 bases from J; junction bases left unmatched: 5. From germline, CDR1 is SNHLY and CDR2 FYNNEI. The CDR3 is 13 amino acids.

The J gene is TRBJ1-2, the V gene TRBV27, with 10 bases identical to TRBD1. V was clipped by 3 bases and J by 5 bases; unmatched bases: 6. CDR1 is MNHEY, CDR2 SMNVEV, per germline (reference sequence). The CDR3 has 15 amino acids. CDR3 in DNA: TGTGCCAGCAGTTTCAGATGGACAGGGGGGTATGGCTACACCTTC. Its protein product is CASSFRWTGGYGYTF.

The V gene is TRBV6-6, the J gene TRBJ1-5; no reliable D call. Looked up from germline, CDR1 is MNHNY and CDR2 is SVGAGI (reference sequence). The CDR3 sequence is 12 residues long. V gave up 8 bases and J gave up 7 bases, with 12 bases separating them. The CDR3 DNA reads TGTGCCAGCGGATCGCGAGGGCAGCCCCAGCATTTT. This sequence encodes CASGSRGQPQHF.

The chain links TRBV4-1 to TRBJ2-1, with D possibly TRBD2 on 5 matching bases. This CDR3 is built from 18 residues. V was cut by 1 base and J by 0 bases, with 16 bases left in between. Germline V lookup: CDR1 MGHRA, CDR2 YSYEKL. The CDR3: CASSQASGKGDSYNEQFF. In DNA form, the CDR3 reads TGCGCCAGCAGCCAAGCGTCGGGGAAAGGAGACTCCTACAATGAGCAGTTCTTC.

The chain joins TRBV7-9 to TRBJ2-3; D unresolved. CDR3 length equals 14 residues. From germline, CDR1 is SEHNR and CDR2 FQNEAQ (reference sequence). V shed 5 bases and J shed 3 bases, with 12 bases lying between them. Here the CDR3 DNA reads TGTGCCAGCAGCCCCCGAGCGATGACAGATACGCAGTATTTT. Amino acid sequence: CASSPRAMTDTQYF.

The V call is TRBV18, the J call TRBJ2-6; D gene unclear. Germline CDR1 and CDR2: KGHSH and LQKENI. With 2 bases removed from V and 0 bases from J, the gap between germline ends came to 17 bases. There are 19 residues in the CDR3. The DNA of the CDR3 is TGTGCCAGCTCACCAAATAAGGTCAGAGACAACTCTGGGGCCAACGTCCTGACTTTC. Amino acids: CASSPNKVRDNSGANVLTF.

CDR3 in amino acids: CSVEATNLGVGEQYF. Written as DNA, the CDR3 is TGCAGCGTTGAAGCGACTAACCTTGGAGTAGGTGAGCAGTACTTC. The chain employs TRBV29-1 and TRBJ2-7, with D possibly matching TRBD2 (5 bases). The CDR3 has 15 residues. In germline, CDR1 is SQVTM, CDR2 ANQGSEA. V was clipped by 1 base and J by 7 bases, with 20 bases between them.

The V and J genes are TRBV7-2 and TRBJ1-1; D remains ambiguous. Trimming stripped 5 bases from V and 6 bases from J, with 19 bases between. The CDR3 loop spans 15 amino acids. The germline V gene has CDR1 SGHTA and CDR2 FQGNSA. CDR3 coding DNA: TGTGCCAGCAGCACAGAGGGAGGTTTGCAAGCTGAAGCTTTCTTT. Translating gives CASSTEGGLQAEAFF. The whole variable domain, filled in from reference TRBV7-2 and TRBJ1-1, reads GAGVSQSPSNKVTEKGKDVELRCDPISGHTALYWYRQSLGQGLEFLIYFQGNSAPDKSGLPSDRFSAERTGGSVSTLTIQRTQQEDSAVYLCASSTEGGLQAEAFFGQGTRLTVV.

This clone was seen a handful of times. Sequence at one end of the junction differs from germline and may be a read error. The rearrangement links TRBV7-9 to TRBJ1-1; D might be TRBD1 (5 bases). In germline, CDR1 is SEHNR, CDR2 FQNEAQ (reference sequence). The CDR3 runs to 14 residues. The CDR3 DNA is TGTGCCAGCAGCTTGACAGCTATGAACGCTGAAGCTTTCTTT. This translates into CASSLTAMNAEAFF.